A single sample gave rise to the 6 T cell receptor beta chains below, sequenced in a study of blood T cell repertoires in COVID-19. Some clones are missing from TCRdb's copy, which holds only in-frame ones; the method was immunoSEQ multiplex PCR. The repertoire holds some 300,000 clones, about 88% seen once, with approximately 14% in the top ten. Material: peripheral blood. These receptors were obtained from a woman in her seventies with COVID-19, enrolled during active disease.

V gene TRBV7-2 combines with J gene TRBJ2-7; D is possibly TRBD1 (6 bases). Trimming removed 6 bases at V and 6 bases at J, with 15 bases between. CDR1 is SGHTA, CDR2 FQGNSA, per germline. The CDR3 covers 13 residues. The CDR3 DNA sequence: TGTGCCAGCAGAATACAGGGTATCGGCGAGCAGTACTTC. Encoded protein: CASRIQGIGEQYF. Combining the CDR3 with reference TRBV7-2 and TRBJ2-7 gives the whole variable domain GAGVSQSPSNKVTEKGKDVELRCDPISGHTALYWYRQSLGQGLEFLIYFQGNSAPDKSGLPSDRFSAERTGGSVSTLTIQRTQQEDSAVYLCASRIQGIGEQYFGPGTRLTVT.

This clone was picked up a small number of times. V is TRBV18 and J is TRBJ1-2; D not resolved. With 1 base removed from V and 0 bases from J, the gap between germline ends came to 12 bases. The CDR3 contains 16 residues. The germline CDR1 and CDR2 sequences are KGHSH and LQKENI. This CDR3 reads CASSPRYDGANYGYTF. The DNA of the CDR3 is TGTGCCAGCTCACCACGATATGACGGAGCTAACTATGGCTACACCTTC. Based on the CDR3 plus reference TRBV18 and TRBJ1-2, the full variable domain is NAGVMQNPRHLVRRRGQEARLRCSPMKGHSHVYWYRQLPEEGLKFMVYLQKENIIDESGMPKERFSAEFPKEGPSILRIQQVVRGDSAAYFCASSPRYDGANYGYTFGSGTRLTVV.

The chain employs TRBV9 and TRBJ2-5; 7 nucleotides match TRBD1. The germline V gene encodes CDR1 SGDLS and CDR2 YYNGEE. J gave up 5 bases and V 0 bases, and 7 bases lay outside the gene matches. This CDR3 region has 15 residues. The CDR3 is CASSVGGGSSETQYF. The CDR3 nucleotides read TGTGCCAGCAGCGTAGGAGGGGGCTCTTCGGAGACCCAGTACTTC.

For this clone: The sample holds other DNA sequences that translate to the same CDR3. This chain joins TRBV27 and TRBJ2-7; 7 positions agree with TRBD1. The trim removed 0 bases at V and 3 bases at J, leaving 2 bases unmatched. Germline V gene lookup returns CDR1 MNHEY and CDR2 SMNVEV (reference sequence). The CDR3 is made up of 14 amino acids. The CDR3 DNA follows: TGTGCCAGCAGTTTATCCTCAGGGGGCTACGAGCAGTACTTC. Translated: CASSLSSGGYEQYF.

The chain has TRBV5-5 and TRBJ2-3; 10 bases line up with TRBD1. CDR1 is SGHKS, CDR2 YYEKEE, per germline (reference sequence). The V and J ends lost 6 bases and 3 bases, in that order; junction bases with no gene match: 4. This CDR3 comprises 14 residues. DNA of the CDR3: TGTGCCAGCATTAGGACAGGGGGAACAGATACGCAGTATTTT. Protein sequence: CASIRTGGTDTQYF.

This CDR3 reads CAWSGGSTNEQFF. The CDR3, as DNA: TGTGCCTGGAGTGGGGGCTCAACCAATGAGCAGTTCTTC. The chain is built from TRBV30 and TRBJ2-1; TRBD1 might be the D (5 bases). CDR1 and CDR2 (germline): GTSNPN, SVGIG (reference sequence). The CDR3 totals 13 residues. Trimming stripped 1 base from V and 6 bases from J, with 10 bases between.